The entry that follows covers one T cell receptor (beta chain) sequence. The antigen is not known. This entry comes from a study of STAT3 mutations in large granular lymphocyte leukemia. General observations from the study: In T-cell large granular lymphocyte leukemia, about half of patients showed multiple immunodominant subclonotypes.

Each sample's TCRbeta library yielded on average around 40,000 productive templates. The repertoire was sequenced with immunoSEQ multiplex PCR; TCRdb's copy has only in-frame clones and lacks some. In the table there are about 42,000 clones, 80% to 90% of which are singletons. There are 13 residues in the CDR3. Germline CDR1 and CDR2: MDHEN and SYDVKM. Trimming left V 4 bases short and J 3 bases short, with 7 bases between. The chain links TRBV28 to TRBJ1-5; unclear D gene. This clonotype was sampled from a human donor with T large granular lymphocyte leukemia. Some clones in this sample may be carry-over from other donors' samples. The sample consisted of PBMCs. In nucleotides, the CDR3 is TGTGCCAGCAGTTCACAGAACAATCAGCCCCAGCATTTT. This sequence encodes CASSSQNNQPQHF.